This entry concerns a single T cell receptor (beta chain). This clone appeared a single time. The target of this receptor is not known. The sample holds no much larger clone one base away, and base qualities are not on file. Another Seattle source contributed samples from volunteer blood donors who had recovered from COVID-19. Collaborating institutions collected whole blood in K2EDTA tubes following their own protocols. For TCRbeta analysis, collaborators shipped samples in one of three forms: frozen whole blood, isolated PBMCs, or DNA extracted from either of those sample types. These data are taken from a study of blood T cell repertoires in COVID-19 (dated by TCRdb to between 2020 and 2021). Study-level background: Samples covering the acute and convalescent phases of COVID-19 were provided by collaborators in the United States, Italy and Spain. The prospective study material was composed of cDNA or gDNA derived from T cells, B-cell-depleted T cells, or PBMCs. Subjects who had been exposed to COVID-19, were actively infected with it, or had recovered from it provided the deeply sampled blood TCRbeta repertoires that made up the dataset. The repertoires were released in a freely available public database meant as a resource for research on the immune response to SARS-CoV-2. The samples were drawn from the first 160 participants of the ongoing ImmuneRACE study and from 1,254 subjects provided by 6 global collaborators. The sample metadata nearly always contained a de-identified subject ID, COVID-19 status, age in years and sex. Where available, HLA class I and class II types were obtained from metadata supplied by the sample provider rather than from assay-based typing. Results and caveats for the whole study, not just this receptor: Clinical and demographic metadata were provided uncurated, with the amount varying by source and participant.

TCRbeta CDR3 regions were amplified from genomic DNA using the immunoSEQ Assay, a bias-controlled multiplex PCR. Under the source paper's analysis protocol: The number of nucleated cells in each sample was estimated by amplification of reference gene primers within the assay. To quantify the absolute abundance of each unique TCRbeta CDR3 rearrangement, sequence reads were collapsed and filtered. For each sample, productive Simpson clonality was calculated by taking the square root of Simpson's diversity index across productive rearrangements. Imported from immuneACCESS, the table was reduced by TCRdb to in-frame sequences with V and J called. These copies leave out some clones; in studies compared against another copy, an unresolved V gene accounts for under half, and the cause of the remainder is not known. V and J calls and clone size follow that table, whereas D and trimming were derived from the DNA. The sample yields approximately 260,000 clones; around 87% were counted once. The ten biggest clones cover approximately 7.5% of the sample.

Input material: peripheral blood. This TCR derives from a man aged 60 to 69 who had recovered from COVID-19.

The DNA is TGTGCCAGCTCACCGTCGACTAGCGGGGGGAAAGCAGATACGCAGTATTTT. This encodes CASSPSTSGGKADTQYF. Here the chain combines TRBV18 and TRBJ2-3; a stretch of 13 junction bases matches TRBD2. The CDR3 sequence holds 17 residues, the cysteine and phenylalanine included. Of all the DNA, just the CDR3 is kept, 51 bases in frame from base 1. Sequences KGHSH (CDR1) and LQKENI (CDR2) are obtained from the germline V gene. V loses 3 bases at its end and J loses 4 bases; junction bases beyond the gene matches: 7.